The rows below give T cell receptor beta chains drawn from one sample of a study of cytomegalovirus exposure and HLA in healthy donors. Clones were sequenced by immunoSEQ multiplex PCR, and TCRdb holds only the in-frame ones, with some missing. Among tens of thousands of clones listed, 66% were seen once. Sequenced: PBMCs. These receptors were obtained from a man aged 50-59 years in good health and CMV-seropositive. CDR3s include the opening cysteine and the closing phenylalanine or tryptophan. D genes are given only for firm matches. The size entry is marked missing in some rows and otherwise reads once, few, many or a size class.

TRBV15,-,-,TRBJ1-6,CATSRDRTANSPLHF,TGTGCCACCAGCAGAGATCGGACTGCCAATTCACCCCTCCACTTT
TRBV27,-,-,TRBJ2-3,CASSHRTDTQYF,TGTGCCAGCAGTCATCGCACAGATACGCAGTATTTT
TRBV25-1,TRBD1,once,TRBJ1-1,CASSRDRAEAFF,TGTGCCAGCAGTCGGGACAGGGCGGAAGCTTTCTTT
TRBV11-2,TRBD2,-,TRBJ2-1,CASSLGAGRSYNEQFF,TGTGCCAGCAGCTTGGGAGCGGGGAGATCCTACAATGAGCAGTTCTTC
TRBV7-2,TRBD2,once,TRBJ2-5,CASSPGGWETQYF,TGTGCCAGCAGCCCGGGGGGATGGGAGACCCAGTACTTC
TRBV7-8,-,few,TRBJ1-1,CASSLREATEAFF,TGTGCCAGCAGCTTAAGAGAGGCGACTGAAGCTTTCTTT
TRBV7-9,-,-,TRBJ2-7,CASSLTGAYEQYF,TGTGCCAGCAGCTTAACAGGCGCCTACGAGCAGTACTTC
TRBV6-5,TRBD2,few,TRBJ2-3,CASSLAGGPTDTQYF,TGTGCCAGCAGTCTCGCGGGGGGACCCACAGATACGCAGTATTTT
TRBV9,-,-,TRBJ2-7,CASSVEGHRSDEQYF,TGTGCCAGCAGCGTAGAGGGACATCGATCGGACGAGCAGTACTTC
TRBV5-6,TRBD1,-,TRBJ2-5,CASSPQDRAETQYF,TGTGCCAGCAGCCCCCAGGACAGGGCGGAGACCCAGTACTTC
TRBV5-4,TRBD1,once,TRBJ2-7,CASSKDRGSYEQYF,TGTGCCAGCAGCAAGGACAGGGGCAGCTACGAGCAGTACTTC
TRBV4-1,TRBD1,-,TRBJ1-1,CASSQDRGDTEAFF,TGCGCCAGCAGCCAAGACAGGGGGGATACTGAAGCTTTCTTT
TRBV4-1,-,-,TRBJ1-6,CASSQETGPGGSPLHF,TGCGCCAGCAGCCAAGAAACAGGCCCCGGGGGTTCACCCCTCCACTTT
TRBV2,TRBD1,-,TRBJ2-2,CASSSRDRVPGELFF,TGTGCCAGCAGTAGCCGGGACAGGGTGCCCGGGGAGCTGTTTTTT
TRBV18,-,-,TRBJ2-7,CASSRGGSWEQYF,TGTGCCAGCTCACGCGGCGGATCCTGGGAGCAGTACTTC
TRBV6-5,TRBD1,-,TRBJ1-3,CASSLTGGIGNTIYF,TGTGCCAGCAGTTTAACAGGGGGCATTGGAAACACCATATATTTT
TRBV28,-,-,TRBJ1-2,CASSPLYANYGYTF,TGTGCCAGCAGCCCACTCTACGCTAACTATGGCTACACCTTC
TRBV5-8,-,-,TRBJ2-7,CASSTRTVGTYEQYF,TGTGCCAGCAGCACCCGGACAGTTGGGACCTACGAGCAGTACTTC
TRBV5-4,TRBD2,-,TRBJ2-7,CASSLPLAGATYEQYF,TGTGCCAGCAGCTTGCCCCTAGCGGGGGCAACCTACGAGCAGTACTTC
TRBV14,TRBD2,-,TRBJ2-7,CASSQVGGVGAYEQYF,TGTGCCAGCAGCCAAGTGGGGGGGGTTGGCGCCTACGAGCAGTACTTC
TRBV19,-,-,TRBJ1-1,CASSRSQQVMNTEAFF,TGTGCCAGTAGTAGAAGCCAACAGGTCATGAACACTGAAGCTTTCTTT
TRBV29-1,TRBD1,-,TRBJ1-2,CSGRTGDDYTF,TGCAGCGGCAGGACAGGGGATGACTACACCTTC
TRBV27,TRBD1,-,TRBJ1-4,CASSYRGSNEKLFF,TGTGCCAGCAGTTACAGGGGATCTAATGAAAAACTGTTTTTT
TRBV9,-,-,TRBJ2-5,CASSADGHQRETQYF,TGTGCCAGCAGCGCCGACGGCCACCAGCGAGAGACCCAGTACTTC
TRBV7-2,-,few,TRBJ1-1,CASSLRQGRAFF,TGTGCCAGCAGCTTAAGGCAGGGCCGAGCTTTCTTT
TRBV28,-,-,TRBJ2-7,CASSFLTGISYEQYF,TGTGCCAGCAGTTTCCTGACAGGAATCTCCTACGAGCAGTACTTC
TRBV19,-,-,TRBJ1-2,CASRTGRGDGYTF,TGTGCCAGTAGGACGGGACGGGGGGATGGCTACACCTTC
TRBV2,TRBD1,-,TRBJ1-1,CASSRDRGDTEAFF,TGTGCCAGCAGTCGGGACAGGGGGGACACTGAAGCTTTCTTT
TRBV30,-,-,TRBJ1-2,CAWSKAGANYGYTF,TGTGCCTGGAGTAAGGCGGGGGCTAACTATGGCTACACCTTC
TRBV7-7,TRBD2,few,TRBJ2-5,CASSPGGGRETQYF,TGTGCCAGCAGCCCCGGGGGGGGAAGGGAGACCCAGTACTTC
TRBV7-3,-,-,TRBJ2-3,CASSSSGSTDTQYF,TGTGCCAGCAGTTCAAGCGGGAGCACAGATACGCAGTATTTT
TRBV18,TRBD1,-,TRBJ1-2,CASSPGTGGANGYTF,TGTGCCAGCTCACCGGGGACAGGGGGCGCGAATGGCTACACCTTC
TRBV7-2,TRBD1,-,TRBJ2-7,CASSLRQGGSYEQYF,TGTGCCAGCAGCTTACGACAGGGGGGCTCCTACGAGCAGTACTTC
TRBV9,TRBD1,-,TRBJ2-2,CASSSTGTVNTGELFF,TGTGCCAGCAGCTCAACCGGGACAGTCAACACCGGGGAGCTGTTTTTT
TRBV15,-,few,TRBJ1-2,CATSFLTGTNYGYTF,TGTGCCACCAGCTTTCTCACAGGGACTAACTATGGCTACACCTTC
TRBV6-5,-,few,TRBJ1-1,CASSRTADEAFF,TGTGCCAGCAGCCGGACAGCTGATGAAGCTTTCTTT
TRBV11-2,-,once,TRBJ1-5,CASSLEWGQPQHF,TGTGCCAGCAGCTTAGAATGGGGCCAGCCCCAGCATTTT
TRBV10-3,-,once,TRBJ2-5,CAISERVQETQYF,TGTGCCATCAGTGAGCGGGTTCAAGAGACCCAGTACTTC
TRBV28,-,-,TRBJ2-7,CASSAQVGAFSEQYF,TGTGCCAGCAGCGCCCAGGTGGGGGCTTTTTCCGAGCAGTACTTC
TRBV30,-,-,TRBJ1-5,CAWSRRAGGGNGNQPQHF,TGTGCCTGGAGTAGAAGAGCAGGTGGGGGGAATGGCAATCAGCCCCAGCATTTT